This T cell receptor beta chain was observed in a study of Siglec-9 on CD8 T cells in melanoma. Some clones are missing from TCRdb's copy, which holds only in-frame ones; the method was immunoSEQ multiplex PCR. The data hold about 30,000 clones, with 80% observed a single time. The CDR3 is 15 residues long. CDR1 SGHDN and CDR2 FVKESK come from the germline V gene. V gave up 0 bases and J gave up 0 bases, with 8 bases separating them. The specimen sequenced was Siglec-9- CD8+ T cells sorted from blood. The receptor was derived from a human donor in good health. V and J are TRBV14 and TRBJ1-2; no definite D call. CDR3 protein: CASSQEFAPNYGYTF. CDR3 sequence (DNA): TGTGCCAGCAGCCAAGAATTCGCGCCTAACTATGGCTACACCTTC.